There are a few counts of the clone carrying this TCR beta chain. The record originates from a study of T cells after yellow fever vaccination. The CDR3 is 20 residues long. The V gene's germline CDR1 is LGHNA and CDR2 YSLEER. J lost 0 bases, V lost 1 base, and 15 bases had no gene match. UMIs and a universal primer site were added when TCR cDNA was made by 5'RACE template switching. Each CDR3 protein gets one entry after TCRdb re-called the 5' RACE reads with MiXCR. The sample records 95,000 to 150,000 distinct CDR3 sequences, around 15% being singletons. The rearrangement joins TRBV4-3 to TRBJ2-3; the match to TRBD2 covers 8 bases. Sequenced material: CD8+ T cells sorted from PBMCs, taken 5 days after the yellow fever booster vaccination. The sequence was collected from a man aged 18 to 29 who received the YFV17D yellow fever vaccine. The CDR3 sequence: CASSQVEPAGDYASTDTQYF. The CDR3 bases are TGCGCCAGCAGCCAAGTAGAACCAGCGGGGGACTATGCTAGCACAGATACGCAGTATTTT.